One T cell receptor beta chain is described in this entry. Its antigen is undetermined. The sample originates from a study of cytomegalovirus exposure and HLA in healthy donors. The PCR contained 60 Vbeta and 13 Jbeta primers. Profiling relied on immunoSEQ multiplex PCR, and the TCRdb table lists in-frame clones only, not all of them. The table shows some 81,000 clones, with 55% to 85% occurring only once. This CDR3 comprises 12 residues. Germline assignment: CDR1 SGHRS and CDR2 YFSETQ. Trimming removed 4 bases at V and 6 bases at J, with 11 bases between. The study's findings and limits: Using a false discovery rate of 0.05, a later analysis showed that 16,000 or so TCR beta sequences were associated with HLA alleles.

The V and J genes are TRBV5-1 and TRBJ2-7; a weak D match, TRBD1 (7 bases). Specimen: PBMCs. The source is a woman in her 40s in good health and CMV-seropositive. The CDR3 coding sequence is TGCGCCAGCAGCCAGCAGGGGGGCGAGCAGTACTTC. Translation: CASSQQGGEQYF. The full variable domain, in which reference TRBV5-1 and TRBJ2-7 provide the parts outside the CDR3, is KAGVTQTPRYLIKTRGQQVTLSCSPISGHRSVSWYQQTPGQGLQFLFEYFSETQRNKGNFPGRFSGRQFSNSRSEMNVSTLELGDSALYLCASSQQGGEQYFGPGTRLTVT.